The next 9 T cell receptor beta chains were all read from a single sample in a study of blood T cell repertoires in COVID-19 (TCRdb year 2020). Libraries were made using the immunoSEQ multiplex PCR assay. As stored in TCRdb, this immuneACCESS dataset retains in-frame rearrangements with V and J assigned. A fraction of the clones does not appear; measured against another copy, unresolved V genes explain less than half of the discrepancy, and the remainder lacks a known reason. This sample has 250,000 to 400,000 clones in its table, and around 86% of those were observed once. The ten largest clones add up to 1% of the sample. The sequencing input was peripheral blood. The receptors originated from a man aged 50 or older with active or convalescent COVID-19.

The V gene is TRBV2, the J gene TRBJ2-6; D gene ambiguous. Trimming stripped 5 bases from V and 4 bases from J, with 12 bases between. This CDR3 is built from 15 residues. Germline CDR1 reads SNHLY; CDR2 reads FYNNEI. The CDR3 sequence: CASSNNLPGANVLTF. The CDR3 DNA reads TGTGCCAGCAGTAACAATCTTCCCGGGGCCAACGTCCTGACTTTC.

V gene TRBV29-1 combines with J gene TRBJ2-7; D not resolved. From germline, CDR1 is SQVTM and CDR2 ANQGSEA. The CDR3 consists of 13 residues. Trimming removed 4 bases at V and 0 bases at J, with 10 bases between. CDR3 protein: CSVAERYSYEQYF. The CDR3 bases are TGCAGCGTTGCTGAACGGTACTCCTACGAGCAGTACTTC.

This rearrangement joins TRBV2 to TRBJ2-2, with D possibly being TRBD2 (5 bases). Deletions cut 6 bases from V and 4 bases from J, with 9 bases between. Germline assignment: CDR1 SNHLY and CDR2 FYNNEI. The CDR3 loop spans 13 amino acids. The CDR3 sequence is CASRSEGTGELFF. The CDR3 region has the DNA TGTGCCAGCAGGTCCGAGGGCACCGGGGAGCTGTTTTTT.

CDR3 nucleotide sequence: TGTGCCAGCAGCTTAGAAGGGGTTGTCCCTGAAGCTTTCTTT. The encoded protein is CASSLEGVVPEAFF. The J gene is TRBJ1-1, the V gene TRBV7-8; weak D call: TRBD1 (5 bases). This CDR3 has 14 residues. Germline V gene data show CDR1 as SGHVS and CDR2 as FQNEAQ. V lost 1 base and J lost 6, with 12 bases in between.

The chain couples TRBV6-6 to TRBJ2-7; 9 bases map to TRBD1. V trimming: 3 bases; J trimming: 13 bases; junction bases outside the gene matches: 10. Looked up from germline, CDR1 is MNHNY and CDR2 is SVGAGI (reference sequence). The CDR3 loop spans 13 amino acids. The CDR3 loop reads CASSYHGQGSIYF. For the CDR3, the DNA is TGTGCCAGCAGTTATCACGGACAGGGGTCGATTTACTTC.

V usage is TRBV4-2 and J usage is TRBJ1-2; D gene uncertain. Germline assignment: CDR1 LGHNA and CDR2 YNFKEQ. V shed 0 bases and J shed 2 bases, with 7 bases lying between them. There are 14 residues in the CDR3. DNA of the CDR3: TGTGCCAGCAGCCAAGATACAGCCAACTATGGCTACACCTTC. It is translated as CASSQDTANYGYTF.

V gene TRBV4-3 combines with J gene TRBJ1-1; D uncertain. V lost 3 bases to trimming and J lost 1 base, with 9 bases between them. CDR3 length: 14 residues. CDR1 is LGHNA and CDR2 is YSLEER in the germline V gene. The CDR3 spells CASSQRGANTEAFF. In DNA, the CDR3 is TGCGCCAGCAGCCAGAGAGGCGCGAACACTGAAGCTTTCTTT.

This clone appeared a single time. CDR3 loop: CASSQGPQANEQYF. For the CDR3, the DNA is TGTGCCAGCAGCCAAGGCCCGCAGGCCAACGAGCAGTACTTC. V and J are TRBV4-2 and TRBJ2-7; no clear D. This CDR3 has 14 residues. CDR1 LGHNA and CDR2 YNFKEQ come from the germline V gene. V was pared by 1 base and J by 5 bases, with 12 bases between.

The chain joins TRBV19 to TRBJ1-2; 9 nucleotides align to TRBD1. CDR1 is LNHDA, CDR2 SQIVND, per germline (reference sequence). V was clipped by 8 bases and J by 2 bases; unmatched bases: 3. This CDR3 is 13 amino acids long. The CDR3 region is CASRGTGNYGYTF. CDR3 nucleotide sequence: TGTGCCAGTCGCGGGACAGGGAACTATGGCTACACCTTC.